This passage covers 2 T cell receptor beta chains from one sample sequenced in a study of blood T cell repertoires in COVID-19. Data came from immunoSEQ multiplex PCR; TCRdb stores just in-frame clones and leaves some out. The sample yields about 150,000 clones, about 85% seen once. Sequencing was performed on peripheral blood. All receptors come from a woman in her sixties with COVID-19, enrolled during active disease.

In its sample, this clone was seen once. This rearrangement joins TRBV29-1 to TRBJ1-1; D perhaps matches TRBD1 (6 bases). The CDR3 covers 13 residues. Between the trimmed V and J ends, which lost 6 bases and 2 bases, there was a span of 13 bases. Germline V gives CDR1 SQVTM, CDR2 ANQGSEA. The CDR3 spells CSVSTGPNTEAFF. CDR3 sequence (DNA): TGCAGCGTATCGACAGGTCCTAACACTGAAGCTTTCTTT.

CDR3: CASSKTVNYGYTF. The CDR3 bases are TGTGCCAGCAGTAAGACTGTGAACTATGGCTACACCTTC. The chain links TRBV6-5 to TRBJ1-2, with D uncertain. This CDR3 comprises 13 residues. CDR1 is MNHEY and CDR2 is SVGAGI in the germline V gene. Trimming pared 5 bases from V and 2 bases from J, leaving 9 bases between.